This T cell receptor beta chain was obtained from a study of beta chain features in type 1 diabetes. Study-level findings and limits: Insertions were fewer and deletions more numerous at VDJ junctions in type 1 diabetes patients. A possible short-template PCR bias applies equally to patients and controls. TCRB CDR3s were moderately but significantly shorter in Type 1 diabetes patients in all four CD4+ subsets.

In the case of this clone: Its antigen is unidentified.

The CDR3 loop spans 15 amino acids. The germline V gene encodes CDR1 SGDLS and CDR2 YYNGEE. V was shortened by 3 bases and J by 4 bases, with 14 bases between the two germline ends. cDNA synthesis used the whole RNA isolate, giving expressed TCRB sequences. Measured with immunoSEQ multiplex PCR; TCRdb has only the in-frame clones, and not every one. The sample shows around 340,000 clones, roughly 8.8% of them seen only once. Every donor provided one heparinised blood draw, which averaged roughly 120 mL. Sorting of CD4+ naive, central memory, regulatory and stem cell-like memory cells was performed via CD45RO/CCR7/CD25/CD127/CD95/CD27.

The sequenced sample was central memory CD4+ T cells from blood. V is TRBV9 and J is TRBJ2-4, with D possibly being TRBD1 (6 bases). The receptor comes from a man aged 25-45 years with type 1 diabetes. CDR3: CASSGPLGGKNIQYF. Here the CDR3 DNA reads TGTGCCAGCAGCGGGCCCTTAGGGGGAAAAAACATTCAGTACTTC.